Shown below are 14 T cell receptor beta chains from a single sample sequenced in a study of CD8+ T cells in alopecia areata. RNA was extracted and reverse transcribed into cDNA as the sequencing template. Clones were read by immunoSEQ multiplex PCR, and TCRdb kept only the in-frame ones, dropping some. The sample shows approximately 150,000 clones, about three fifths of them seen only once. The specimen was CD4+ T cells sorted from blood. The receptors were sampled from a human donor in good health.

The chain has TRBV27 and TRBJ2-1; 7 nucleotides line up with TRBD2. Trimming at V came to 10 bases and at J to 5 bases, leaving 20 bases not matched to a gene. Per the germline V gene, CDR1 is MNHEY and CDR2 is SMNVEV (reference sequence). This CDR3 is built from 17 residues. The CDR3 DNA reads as TGTGCCACTACGATACGAGGGGTTGGGGAGGGCAACAATGAGCAGTTCTTC. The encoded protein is CATTIRGVGEGNNEQFF.

CDR3 sequence reads: CASRKTGSSYNEQFF. In nucleotides, the CDR3 is TGTGCCAGCAGGAAGACAGGGAGCTCCTACAATGAGCAGTTCTTC. V is TRBV6-5 and J is TRBJ2-1; TRBD1 agrees at 7 bases. J lost 0 bases, V lost 6 bases, and 5 bases had no gene match. This CDR3 spans 15 amino acids. CDR1 MNHEY and CDR2 SVGAGI come from the germline V gene.

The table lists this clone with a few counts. CDR3 sequence: CSVREGDTQYF. The DNA of the CDR3 is TGCAGCGTCCGGGAGGGGGATACGCAGTATTTT. The chain has TRBV29-1 and TRBJ2-3; 8 positions agree with TRBD2. CDR3 length: 11 amino acids. V shed 6 bases and J 6 bases; nucleotides not matched to a gene: 2. Germline CDR1 SQVTM, CDR2 ANQGSEA.

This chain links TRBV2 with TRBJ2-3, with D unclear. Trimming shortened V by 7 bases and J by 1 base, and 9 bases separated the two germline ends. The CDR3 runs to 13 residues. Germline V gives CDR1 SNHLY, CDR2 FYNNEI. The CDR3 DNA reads TGTGCCAGCAACCTGAGCGGCACAGATACGCAGTATTTT. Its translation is CASNLSGTDTQYF.

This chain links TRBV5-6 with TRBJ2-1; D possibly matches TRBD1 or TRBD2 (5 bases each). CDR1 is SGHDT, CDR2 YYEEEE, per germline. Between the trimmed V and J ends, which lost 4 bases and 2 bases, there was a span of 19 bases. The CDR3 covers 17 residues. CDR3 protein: CASSPSGTPNPYNEQFF. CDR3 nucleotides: TGTGCCAGCAGCCCCTCCGGGACCCCGAACCCCTACAATGAGCAGTTCTTC.

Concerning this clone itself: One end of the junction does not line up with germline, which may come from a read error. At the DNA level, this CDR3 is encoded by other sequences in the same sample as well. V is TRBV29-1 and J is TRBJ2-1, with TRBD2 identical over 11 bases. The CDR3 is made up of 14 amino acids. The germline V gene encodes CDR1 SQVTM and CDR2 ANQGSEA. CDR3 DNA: TGCAGCGTTGTGGGACTAGCGGAGAACAATGAGCAATTCTTC. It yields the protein CSVVGLAENNEQFF.

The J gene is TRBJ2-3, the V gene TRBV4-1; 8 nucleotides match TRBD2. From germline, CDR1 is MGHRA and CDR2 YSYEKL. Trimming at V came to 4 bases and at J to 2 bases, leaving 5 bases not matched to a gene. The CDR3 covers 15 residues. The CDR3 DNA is TGCGCCAGCAGCCTGGGACTAGGTTCCACAGATACGCAGTATTTT. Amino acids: CASSLGLGSTDTQYF.

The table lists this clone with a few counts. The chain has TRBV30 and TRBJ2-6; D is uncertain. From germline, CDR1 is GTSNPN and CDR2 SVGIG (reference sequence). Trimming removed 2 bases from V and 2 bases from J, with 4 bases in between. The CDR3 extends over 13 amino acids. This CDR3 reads CAWSTTGANVLTF. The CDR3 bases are TGTGCCTGGAGTACGACTGGGGCCAACGTCCTGACTTTC.

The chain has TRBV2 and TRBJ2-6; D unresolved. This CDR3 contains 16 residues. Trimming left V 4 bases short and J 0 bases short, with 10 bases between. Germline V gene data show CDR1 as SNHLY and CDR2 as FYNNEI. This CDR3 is CASSGRLVSGANVLTF. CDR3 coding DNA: TGTGCCAGCAGTGGGAGACTGGTCTCTGGGGCCAACGTCCTGACTTTC.

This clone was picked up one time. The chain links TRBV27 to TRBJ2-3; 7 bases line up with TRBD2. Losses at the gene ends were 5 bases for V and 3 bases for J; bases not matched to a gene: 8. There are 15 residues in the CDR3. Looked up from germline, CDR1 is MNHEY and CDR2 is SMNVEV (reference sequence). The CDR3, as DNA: TGTGCCAGCAGTACGGCGGGAGTGACGACAGATACGCAGTATTTT. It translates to CASSTAGVTTDTQYF.

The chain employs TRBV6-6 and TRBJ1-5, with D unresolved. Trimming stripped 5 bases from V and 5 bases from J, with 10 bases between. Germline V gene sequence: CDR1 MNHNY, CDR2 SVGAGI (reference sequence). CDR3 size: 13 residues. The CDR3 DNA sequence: TGTGCCAGCAGTCTATACGAACATCAGCCCCAGCATTTT. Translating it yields CASSLYEHQPQHF.

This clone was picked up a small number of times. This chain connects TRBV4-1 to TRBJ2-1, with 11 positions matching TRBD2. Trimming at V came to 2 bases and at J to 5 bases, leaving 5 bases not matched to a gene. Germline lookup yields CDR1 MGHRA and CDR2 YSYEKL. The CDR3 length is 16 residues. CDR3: CASSQLTSGTDNEQFF. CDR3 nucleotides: TGCGCCAGCAGCCAACTGACTAGCGGGACGGACAATGAGCAGTTCTTC.

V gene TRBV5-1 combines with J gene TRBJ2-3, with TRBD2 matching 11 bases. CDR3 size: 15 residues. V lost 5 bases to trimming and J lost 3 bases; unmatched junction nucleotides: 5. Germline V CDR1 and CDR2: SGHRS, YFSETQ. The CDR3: CASRDTSGSTDTQYF. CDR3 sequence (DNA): TGCGCCAGCAGAGACACTAGCGGGAGTACAGATACGCAGTATTTT.

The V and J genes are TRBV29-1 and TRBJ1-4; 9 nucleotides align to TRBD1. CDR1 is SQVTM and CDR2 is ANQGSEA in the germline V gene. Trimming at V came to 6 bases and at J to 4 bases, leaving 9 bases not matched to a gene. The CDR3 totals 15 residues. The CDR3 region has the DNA TGCAGCGTGAAGAGGGGGGGACAGGGTAATGAAAAACTGTTTTTT. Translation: CSVKRGGQGNEKLFF.